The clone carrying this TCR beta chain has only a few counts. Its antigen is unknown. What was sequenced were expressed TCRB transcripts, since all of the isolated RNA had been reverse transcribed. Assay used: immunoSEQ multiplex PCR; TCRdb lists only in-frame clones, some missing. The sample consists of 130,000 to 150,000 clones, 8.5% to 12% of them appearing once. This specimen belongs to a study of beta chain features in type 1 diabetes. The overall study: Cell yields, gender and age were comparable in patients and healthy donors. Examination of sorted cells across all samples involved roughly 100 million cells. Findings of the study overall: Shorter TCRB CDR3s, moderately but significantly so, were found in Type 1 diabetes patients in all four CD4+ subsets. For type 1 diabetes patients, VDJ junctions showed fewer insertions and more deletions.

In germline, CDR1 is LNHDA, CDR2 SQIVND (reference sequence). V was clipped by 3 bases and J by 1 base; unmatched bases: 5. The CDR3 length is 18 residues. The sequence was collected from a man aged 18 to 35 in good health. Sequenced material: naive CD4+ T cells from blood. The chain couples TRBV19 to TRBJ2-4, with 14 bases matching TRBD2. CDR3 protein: CASSIGLAGGPAKNIQYF. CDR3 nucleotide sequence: TGTGCCAGTAGTATCGGACTAGCGGGGGGTCCTGCCAAAAACATTCAGTACTTC.